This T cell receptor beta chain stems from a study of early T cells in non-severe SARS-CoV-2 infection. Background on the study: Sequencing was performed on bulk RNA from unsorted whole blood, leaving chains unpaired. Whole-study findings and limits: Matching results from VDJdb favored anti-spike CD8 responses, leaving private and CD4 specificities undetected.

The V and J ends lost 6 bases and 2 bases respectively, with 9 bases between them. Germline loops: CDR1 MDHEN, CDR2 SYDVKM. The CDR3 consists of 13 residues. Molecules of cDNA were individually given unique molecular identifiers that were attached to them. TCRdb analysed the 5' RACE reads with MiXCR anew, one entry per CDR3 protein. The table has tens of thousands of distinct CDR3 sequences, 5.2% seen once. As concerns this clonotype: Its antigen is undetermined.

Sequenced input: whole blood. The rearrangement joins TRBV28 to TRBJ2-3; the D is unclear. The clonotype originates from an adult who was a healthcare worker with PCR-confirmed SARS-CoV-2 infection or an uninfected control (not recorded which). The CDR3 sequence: CASSPVPTDTQYF. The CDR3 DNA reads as TGTGCCAGCAGCCCGGTCCCCACAGATACGCAGTATTTT.